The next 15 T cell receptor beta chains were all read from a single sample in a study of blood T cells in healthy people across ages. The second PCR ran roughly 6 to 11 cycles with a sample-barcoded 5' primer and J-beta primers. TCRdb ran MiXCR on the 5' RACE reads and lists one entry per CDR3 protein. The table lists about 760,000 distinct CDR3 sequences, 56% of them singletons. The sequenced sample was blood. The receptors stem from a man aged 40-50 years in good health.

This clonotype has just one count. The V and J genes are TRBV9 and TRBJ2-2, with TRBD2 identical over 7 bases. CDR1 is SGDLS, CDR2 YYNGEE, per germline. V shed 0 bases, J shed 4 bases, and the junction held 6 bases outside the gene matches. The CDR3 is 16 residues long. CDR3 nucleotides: TGTGCCAGCAGCGTAGATGGCGGGGGTGTCACCGGGGAGCTGTTTTTT. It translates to CASSVDGGGVTGELFF. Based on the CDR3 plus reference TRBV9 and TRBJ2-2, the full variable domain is DSGVTQTPKHLITATGQRVTLRCSPRSGDLSVYWYQQSLDQGLQFLIQYYNGEERAKGNILERFSAQQFPDLHSELNLSSLELGDSALYFCASSVDGGGVTGELFFGEGSRLTVL.

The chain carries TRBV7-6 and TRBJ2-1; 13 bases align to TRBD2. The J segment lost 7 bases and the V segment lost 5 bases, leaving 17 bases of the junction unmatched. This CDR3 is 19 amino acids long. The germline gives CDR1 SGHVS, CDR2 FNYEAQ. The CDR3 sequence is CASSTVRTSGSTFPNEQFF. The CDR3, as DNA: TGTGCCAGCAGCACGGTACGGACTAGCGGGAGTACCTTCCCAAATGAGCAGTTCTTC. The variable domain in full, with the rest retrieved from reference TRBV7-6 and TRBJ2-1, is GAGVSQSPRYKVTKRGQDVALRCDPISGHVSLYWYRQALGQGPEFLTYFNYEAQQDKSGLPNDRFSAERPEGSISTLTIQRTEQRDSAMYRCASSTVRTSGSTFPNEQFFGPGTRLTVL.

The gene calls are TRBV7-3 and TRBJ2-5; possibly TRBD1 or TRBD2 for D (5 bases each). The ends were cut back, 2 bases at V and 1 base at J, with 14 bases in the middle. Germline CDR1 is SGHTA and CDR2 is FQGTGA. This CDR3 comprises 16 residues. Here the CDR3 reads CASSLRGPGGQETQYF. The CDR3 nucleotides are TGTGCCAGCAGCTTACGAGGTCCTGGGGGCCAAGAGACCCAGTACTTC.

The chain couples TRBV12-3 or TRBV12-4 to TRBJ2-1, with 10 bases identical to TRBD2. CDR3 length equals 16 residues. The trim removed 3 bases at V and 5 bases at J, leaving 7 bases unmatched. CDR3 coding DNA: TGTGCCAGCAGTTTCGTTAGCGGGGGGCCAAACAATGAGCAGTTCTTC. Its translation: CASSFVSGGPNNEQFF.

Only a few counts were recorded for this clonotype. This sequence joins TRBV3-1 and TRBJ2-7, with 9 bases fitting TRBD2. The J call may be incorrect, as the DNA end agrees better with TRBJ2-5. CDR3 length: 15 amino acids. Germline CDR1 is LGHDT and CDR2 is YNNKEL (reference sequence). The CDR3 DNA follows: TGTGCCAGCAGCCAAAATAGCGGGGGCACAGAGACCCAGTACTTC. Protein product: CASSQNSGGTETQYF.

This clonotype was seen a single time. The CDR3 region has the DNA TGTGCCAGCAGCCCGGACAGAGACAGACAAGAGACCCAGTACTTC. Translating gives CASSPDRDRQETQYF. V usage is TRBV12-3 or TRBV12-4 and J usage is TRBJ2-5, with D possibly matching TRBD1 (6 bases). Trimming removed 6 bases from V and 2 bases from J, with 16 bases in between. CDR3 length equals 15 residues.

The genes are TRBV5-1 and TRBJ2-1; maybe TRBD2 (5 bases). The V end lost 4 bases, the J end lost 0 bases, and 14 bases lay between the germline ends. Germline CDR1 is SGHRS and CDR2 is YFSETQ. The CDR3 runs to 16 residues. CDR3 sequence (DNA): TGCGCCAGCAGCCCCCGGACTTTCAGCTCCTACAATGAGCAGTTCTTC. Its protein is CASSPRTFSSYNEQFF.

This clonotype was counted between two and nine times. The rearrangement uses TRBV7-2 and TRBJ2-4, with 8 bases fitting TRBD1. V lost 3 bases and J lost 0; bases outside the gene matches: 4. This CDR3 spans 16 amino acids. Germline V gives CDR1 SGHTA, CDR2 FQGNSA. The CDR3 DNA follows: TGTGCCAGCAGCTTGAGGACAGGGCTAGCCAAAAACATTCAGTACTTC. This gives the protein CASSLRTGLAKNIQYF.

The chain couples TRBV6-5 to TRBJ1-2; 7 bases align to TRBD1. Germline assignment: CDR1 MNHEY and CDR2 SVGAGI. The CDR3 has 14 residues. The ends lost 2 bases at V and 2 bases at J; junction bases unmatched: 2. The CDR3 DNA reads TGTGCCAGCAGTTACGGGACAGAGAACTATGGCTACACCTTC. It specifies CASSYGTENYGYTF.

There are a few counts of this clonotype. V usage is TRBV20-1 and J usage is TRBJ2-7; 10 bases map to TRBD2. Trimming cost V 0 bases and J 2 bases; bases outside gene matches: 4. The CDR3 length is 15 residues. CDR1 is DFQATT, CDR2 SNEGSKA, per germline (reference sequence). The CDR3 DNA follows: TGCAGTGCTAGAGATCAGCGGGAGGGCCCCTACGAGCAGTACTTC. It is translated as CSARDQREGPYEQYF.

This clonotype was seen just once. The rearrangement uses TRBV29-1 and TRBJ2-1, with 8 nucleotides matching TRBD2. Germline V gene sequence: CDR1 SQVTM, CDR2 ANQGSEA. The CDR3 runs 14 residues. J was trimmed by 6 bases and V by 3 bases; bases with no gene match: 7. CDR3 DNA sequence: TGCAGCGTTGATCCCCGAGCGGGGGTCAATGAGCAGTTCTTC. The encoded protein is CSVDPRAGVNEQFF.

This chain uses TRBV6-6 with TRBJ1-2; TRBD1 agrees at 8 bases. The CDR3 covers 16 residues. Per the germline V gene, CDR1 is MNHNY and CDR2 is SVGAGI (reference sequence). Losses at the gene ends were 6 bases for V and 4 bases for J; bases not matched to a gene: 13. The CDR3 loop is CASSNQRTGQSYGYTF. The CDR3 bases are TGTGCCAGCAGCAATCAAAGGACAGGGCAAAGCTATGGCTACACCTTC.

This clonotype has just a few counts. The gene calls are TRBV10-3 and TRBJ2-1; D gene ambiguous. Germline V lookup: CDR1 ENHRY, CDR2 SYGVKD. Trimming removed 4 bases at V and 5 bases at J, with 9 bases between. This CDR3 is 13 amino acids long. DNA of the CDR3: TGTGCCATCAGTGTGTCTTATAACAATGAGCAGTTCTTC. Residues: CAISVSYNNEQFF.

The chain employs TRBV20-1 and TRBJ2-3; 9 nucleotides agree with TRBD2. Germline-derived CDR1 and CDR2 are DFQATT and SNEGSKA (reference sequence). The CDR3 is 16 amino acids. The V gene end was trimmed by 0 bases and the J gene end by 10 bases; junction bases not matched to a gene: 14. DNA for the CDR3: TGCAGTGCTAGAGAGGGCGGCGGGGGGGGAAAACCTGCGCAGTATTTT. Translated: CSAREGGGGGKPAQYF.

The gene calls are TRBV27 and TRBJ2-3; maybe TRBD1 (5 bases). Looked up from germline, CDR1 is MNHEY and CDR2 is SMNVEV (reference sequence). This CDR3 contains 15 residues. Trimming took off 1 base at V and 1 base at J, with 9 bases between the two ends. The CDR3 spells CASSLYRSGTDTQYF. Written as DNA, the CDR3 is TGTGCCAGCAGTTTATACAGGTCCGGCACAGATACGCAGTATTTT.